This T cell receptor (beta chain) came from a study of shared clonotypes between healthy human individuals (dated by TCRdb to about 2020). About the full investigation: Three men and two women, aged 18 to 49 years, made up the cohort. Leukapheresis yielded between about 0.9 and 10 billion PBMCs per donor. For each donor, three plates each were used for CD4 naive and CD4 memory, two plates were used for CD8 naive, and one plate was used for CD8 memory. To increase sequencing depth and limit assay-specific biases, TCR repertoire library preparation and sequencing were carried out by different laboratories using diverse techniques. To estimate repertoire size and how much clonotype sharing occurs between individuals, the study deeply sequenced the blood TCR repertoires of five healthy adults. Results the study describes overall, beyond this receptor: Naive subsets generally had larger estimated clonotype richness than memory subsets did. Even with the large sequencing depth, rarefaction of the sorted-subset datasets indicated that sequencing was incomplete. Because the study included a small number of donors, the genetic and exposure-history diversity represented was limited. Based on pairwise subsampling, the degree of clonotype sharing among donors was expected to be affected by sequencing depth. Sharing across a few donors was observed for approximately 5% of naive CD4, less than 4% of naive CD8, about 2.5% of memory CD4, and about 0.38% of memory CD8 clonotypes. Clonotypes shared by all four sorted-subset donors showed higher generation probabilities than non-shared clonotypes. Only blood was sampled, and tissue TCR repertoires likely differ from those in blood.

V is clipped by 4 bases and J by 6 bases, and the sequence between their germline boundaries is 17 bases long. The CDR3 spans 15 residues, from the cysteine through the phenylalanine. This entry keeps only the CDR3 DNA: 45 bases, framed from base 1. The germline V gene (reference sequence) gives CDR1 as SGHNT and CDR2 as YYREEE. Healthy HIV-negative adults with no recently reported acute infections or vaccinations were included as donors. Only Caucasian adults living in Nashville, Tennessee, USA were represented among the donors. CD4+ T cells were enriched by magnetic negative selection; naive cells were then positively selected on CD45RA, and the negative fraction formed the memory subset. After blood collection by leukapheresis, PBMCs were isolated using Ficoll-Histopaque density gradient centrifugation and then cryopreserved in the vapor phase of liquid nitrogen. Analytical flow cytometry was used to check the purity and quantity of every magnetically sorted T cell population. Genomic DNA was isolated from each sorted fraction and quantified by UV absorbance on a Nanodrop 2000c.

TCR CDR3 regions were amplified from genomic DNA by multiplex PCR using the deep immunoSEQ assay. Genomic DNA extracted from each cell subset was distributed evenly over all wells of several immunoSEQ 96-well plates, and each plate served as one replicate. For sorted subsets, approximately 200 ng of genomic DNA, equivalent to some 30,000 T cell genomes, went into each replicate PCR. Purified libraries were quantified with a Qubit 3.0 fluorometer, sized on a Bioanalyzer 2100, and re-quantified with the KAPA Library Quantification kit. Every immunoSEQ 96-well plate was sequenced on a dedicated single-read 150-cycle Illumina NextSeq 550 flow cell. For the original study's pipeline: The immunoSEQ output contained only junctional sequences without quality scores, so filtering could not match that applied to full-length reads. To assign V/J genes and CDR3, sequences were annotated against IMGT germline references using PyIR, a Python wrapper for IgBLAST v1.9. Reads were filtered out if the reads had weak V/J assignments (E-value above 1e-6), no CDR3, stop codons, out-of-frame junctions, or ambiguous translated residues. V3J clonotypes were defined as sequences sharing an identical inferred V gene, J gene, and CDR3 amino acid sequence. The percentage overlap between two repertoires was calculated by dividing the number of shared unique clonotypes by the size of the smaller repertoire. Three approaches were used to assess repertoire richness: RTK rarefaction, the Chao1 estimator, and Recon v2.1 estimates of unobserved clonotypes. Generation probabilities were computed with OLGA for all TCRbeta clonotypes obtained by the gDNA method from several donors. In its TCRdb copy, this immuneACCESS table keeps in-frame sequences only and misses some clones. Where compared with another copy, unresolved V genes explain less than half of these, and the others have no known cause. V, J and clone size were drawn from that table, and D and trimming were deduced from the DNA. Across this sample there are roughly 2.4 million clones, with under 97% seen only once. The ten largest clones represent roughly 0.13% of the sample.

A note on this clone: Its antigen remains unidentified. Nothing much larger sits one base from this clone, and base qualities are not available.

Sequenced: naive CD4+ T cells sorted from blood. In light of the paper, this sample's cell subset or site label describes: CD45RA+ positively selected. The receptor was derived from a young man in good health. The chain is made from TRBV5-4 and TRBJ2-1; the D element could tentatively be TRBD1 or TRBD2, as 5 bases agree for each. The CDR3 sequence is CASSKGPDNPNEQFF. In nucleotides, the sequence is TGTGCCAGCAGCAAGGGACCAGACAACCCCAATGAGCAGTTCTTC. The CDR3, completed at both ends by the reference TRBV5-4 and TRBJ2-1 genes, gives the full variable domain ETGVTQSPTHLIKTRGQQVTLRCSSQSGHNTVSWYQQALGQGPQFIFQYYREEENGRGNFPPRFSGLQFPNYSSELNVNALELDDSALYLCASSKGPDNPNEQFFGPGTRLTVL.